This is a list of T cell receptor beta chains from one sample in a study of cytomegalovirus exposure and HLA in healthy donors. Generated by immunoSEQ multiplex PCR, the TCRdb table keeps only in-frame clones and is missing some. The sample holds approximately 150,000 clones, around 80% seen once. The sample comprised PBMCs. The receptor set was obtained from a man between 35 and 55 years old in good health and CMV-seropositive. Both conserved end residues are part of each CDR3. The order of the fields is clone size, D gene, CDR3 length, V gene, J gene, CDR3 DNA, CDR3 protein. A D gene is named only where the DNA matches it firmly. For some rows the clone size is stated as once, few or many, or as a class when expanded; others skip it.

size: .
D: TRBD2
length: 17
V: TRBV5-6
J: TRBJ2-1
DNA: TGTGCCAGCAGCAGCCGACTAGCGGTGTTATCCTACAATGAGCAGTTCTTC
CDR3: CASSSRLAVLSYNEQFF

size: .
D: TRBD1
length: 15
V: TRBV14
J: TRBJ2-3
DNA: TGTGCCAGCAGCCCACTCAGGGGGCTCACAGATACGCAGTATTTT
CDR3: CASSPLRGLTDTQYF

size: .
D: .
length: 14
V: TRBV7-6
J: TRBJ2-1
DNA: TGTGCCAGCAGCTTTCGACTAATAAGCGATGAGCAGTTCTTC
CDR3: CASSFRLISDEQFF

size: .
D: .
length: 14
V: TRBV19
J: TRBJ1-5
DNA: TGTGCCAGTAGTATCTTACAGGGTAGGCAGCCCCAGCATTTT
CDR3: CASSILQGRQPQHF

size: .
D: TRBD1
length: 17
V: TRBV10-3
J: TRBJ1-2
DNA: TGTGCCATCAGTGAGACTCATACCGGGACAGGGGGGGATGGCTACACCTTC
CDR3: CAISETHTGTGGDGYTF

size: .
D: TRBD1
length: 13
V: TRBV5-1
J: TRBJ1-2
DNA: TGCGCCAGCAGCCTCAGGGACAGGAGTGGCTACACCTTC
CDR3: CASSLRDRSGYTF

size: once
D: .
length: 13
V: TRBV18
J: TRBJ2-5
DNA: TGTGCCAGCTCACCAAGTCAGCAAGAGACCCAGTACTTC
CDR3: CASSPSQQETQYF

size: .
D: .
length: 14
V: TRBV2
J: TRBJ2-1
DNA: TGTGCCAGCAGTGGGTTAACTCCCTACAATGAGCAGTTCTTC
CDR3: CASSGLTPYNEQFF

size: .
D: .
length: 13
V: TRBV10-3
J: TRBJ2-5
DNA: TGTGCCATCAGTGCGGACTCTCAAGAGACCCAGTACTTC
CDR3: CAISADSQETQYF

size: .
D: .
length: 16
V: TRBV15
J: TRBJ2-2
DNA: TGTGCCACCAGCGCGTTAGGACACGGGAACACCGGGGAGCTGTTTTTT
CDR3: CATSALGHGNTGELFF

size: few
D: .
length: 15
V: TRBV5-1
J: TRBJ1-6
DNA: TGCGCCAGCAGCTTGGCCGACATCTCTAATTCACCCCTCCACTTT
CDR3: CASSLADISNSPLHF

size: .
D: TRBD2
length: 16
V: TRBV5-4
J: TRBJ2-3
DNA: TGTGCCAGCAGCCAGGGACTAGCGGGATTCACAGATACGCAGTATTTT
CDR3: CASSQGLAGFTDTQYF

size: .
D: .
length: 20
V: TRBV5-5
J: TRBJ2-7
DNA: TGTGCCAGCAGCTTGGGCGGGGACAGTTGGCCTTCCGGTTTCTCCTACGAGCAGTACTTC
CDR3: CASSLGGDSWPSGFSYEQYF

size: .
D: TRBD2
length: 18
V: TRBV7-2
J: TRBJ2-2
DNA: TGTGCCAGCAGCCCACCATTGGGCGGGAGAACGTACACCGGGGAGCTGTTTTTT
CDR3: CASSPPLGGRTYTGELFF

size: .
D: TRBD2
length: 14
V: TRBV6-5
J: TRBJ2-7
DNA: TGTGCCAGCAGTTACGGCGGGGGTCTAAACGAGCAGTACTTC
CDR3: CASSYGGGLNEQYF

size: .
D: .
length: 15
V: TRBV5-1
J: TRBJ2-7
DNA: TGCGCCAGCAGCTTGGGGGCGGGACCCAGTTACGAGCAGTACTTC
CDR3: CASSLGAGPSYEQYF

size: .
D: .
length: 14
V: TRBV19
J: TRBJ2-7
DNA: TGTGCCAGTAGTATCTACGGGGGAAACTACGAGCAGTACTTC
CDR3: CASSIYGGNYEQYF